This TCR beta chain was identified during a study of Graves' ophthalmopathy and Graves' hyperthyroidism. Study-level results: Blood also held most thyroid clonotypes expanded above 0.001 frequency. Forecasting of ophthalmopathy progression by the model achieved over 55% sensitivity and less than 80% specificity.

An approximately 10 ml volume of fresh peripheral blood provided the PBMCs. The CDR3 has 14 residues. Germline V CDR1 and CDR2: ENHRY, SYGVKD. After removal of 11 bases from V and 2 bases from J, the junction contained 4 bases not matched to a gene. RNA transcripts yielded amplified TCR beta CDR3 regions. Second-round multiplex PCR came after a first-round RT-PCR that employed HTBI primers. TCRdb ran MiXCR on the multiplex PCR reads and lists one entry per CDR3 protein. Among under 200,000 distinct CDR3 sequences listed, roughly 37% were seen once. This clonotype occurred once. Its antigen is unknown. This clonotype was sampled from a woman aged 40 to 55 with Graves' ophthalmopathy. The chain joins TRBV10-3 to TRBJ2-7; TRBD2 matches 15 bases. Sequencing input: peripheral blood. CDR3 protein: CAVRTSGRAYEQYF. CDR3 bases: TGTGCCGTAAGGACTAGCGGGAGGGCCTACGAGCAGTACTTC.